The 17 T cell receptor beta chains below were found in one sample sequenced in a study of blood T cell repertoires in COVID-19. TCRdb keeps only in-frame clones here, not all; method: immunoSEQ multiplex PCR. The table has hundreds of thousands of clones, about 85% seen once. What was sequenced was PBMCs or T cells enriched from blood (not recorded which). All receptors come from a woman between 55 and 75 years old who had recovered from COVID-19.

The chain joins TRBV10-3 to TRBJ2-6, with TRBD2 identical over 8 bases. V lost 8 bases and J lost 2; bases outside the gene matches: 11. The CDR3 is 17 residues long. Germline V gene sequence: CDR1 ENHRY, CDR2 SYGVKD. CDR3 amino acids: CAISRGGANPGANVLTF. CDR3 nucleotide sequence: TGTGCCATCTCCCGGGGGGGGGCGAATCCTGGGGCCAACGTCCTGACTTTC.

CDR3 region: CASSGGQGAWTEAFF. The CDR3 nucleotides are TGTGCCAGCAGCGGGGGACAGGGCGCCTGGACTGAAGCTTTCTTT. The V gene is TRBV9, the J gene TRBJ1-1; TRBD1 aligns across 9 bases. CDR1 and CDR2 from the germline V gene are SGDLS and YYNGEE. V dropped 3 bases and J dropped 5; count of bases not matched to a gene: 8. This CDR3 has 15 residues.

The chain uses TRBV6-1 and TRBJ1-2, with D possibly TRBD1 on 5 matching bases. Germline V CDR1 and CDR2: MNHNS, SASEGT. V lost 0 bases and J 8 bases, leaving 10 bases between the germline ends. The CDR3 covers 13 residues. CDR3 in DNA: TGTGCCAGCAGTGAAGCGGCAGGGCCGGGCTACACCTTC. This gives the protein CASSEAAGPGYTF.

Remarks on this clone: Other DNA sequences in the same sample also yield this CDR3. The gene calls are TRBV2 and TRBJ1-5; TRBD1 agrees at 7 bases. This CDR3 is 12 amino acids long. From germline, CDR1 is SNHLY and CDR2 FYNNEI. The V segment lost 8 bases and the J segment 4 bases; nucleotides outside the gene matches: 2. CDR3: CASRDSNQPQHF. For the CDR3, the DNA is TGTGCCAGCCGGGACAGTAATCAGCCCCAGCATTTT.

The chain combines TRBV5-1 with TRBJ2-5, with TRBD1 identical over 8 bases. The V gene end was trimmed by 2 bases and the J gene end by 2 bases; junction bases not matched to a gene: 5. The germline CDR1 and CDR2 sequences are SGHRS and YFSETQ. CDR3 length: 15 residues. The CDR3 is CASSLSTGGQETQYF. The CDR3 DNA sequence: TGCGCCAGCAGCTTAAGCACAGGGGGTCAAGAGACCCAGTACTTC.

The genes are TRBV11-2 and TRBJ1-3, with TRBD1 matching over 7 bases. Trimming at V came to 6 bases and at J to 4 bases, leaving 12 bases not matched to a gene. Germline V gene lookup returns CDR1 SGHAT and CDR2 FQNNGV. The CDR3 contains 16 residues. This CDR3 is CASRKYRGKEGNTIYF. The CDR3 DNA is TGTGCCAGCAGAAAGTACAGGGGAAAGGAAGGAAACACCATATATTTT.

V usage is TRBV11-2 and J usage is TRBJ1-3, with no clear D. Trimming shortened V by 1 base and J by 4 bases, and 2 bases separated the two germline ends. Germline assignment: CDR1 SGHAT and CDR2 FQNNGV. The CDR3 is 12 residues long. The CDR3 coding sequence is TGTGCCAGCAGCTTAGTAGGAAACACCATATATTTT. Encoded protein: CASSLVGNTIYF.

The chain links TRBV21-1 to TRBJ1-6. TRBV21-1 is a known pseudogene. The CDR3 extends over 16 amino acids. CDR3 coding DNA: TGTGCCAGCAGCAAAGAGGCGGGCCGTCGCGATTCACCCCTCCACTTT. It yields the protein CASSKEAGRRDSPLHF.

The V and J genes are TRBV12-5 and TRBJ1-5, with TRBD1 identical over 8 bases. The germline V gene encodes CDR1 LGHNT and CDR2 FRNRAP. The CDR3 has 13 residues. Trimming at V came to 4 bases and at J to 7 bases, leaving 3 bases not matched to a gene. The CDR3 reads CASGSRGLQPQHF. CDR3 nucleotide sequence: TGTGCTAGTGGTTCCAGGGGGCTCCAGCCCCAGCATTTT.

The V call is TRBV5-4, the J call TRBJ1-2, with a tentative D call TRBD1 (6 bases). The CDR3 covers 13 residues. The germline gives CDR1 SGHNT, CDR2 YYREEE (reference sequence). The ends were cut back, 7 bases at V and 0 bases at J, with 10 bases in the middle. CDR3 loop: CASVDSSNYGYTF. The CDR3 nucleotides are TGTGCCAGCGTGGACAGTTCTAACTATGGCTACACCTTC.

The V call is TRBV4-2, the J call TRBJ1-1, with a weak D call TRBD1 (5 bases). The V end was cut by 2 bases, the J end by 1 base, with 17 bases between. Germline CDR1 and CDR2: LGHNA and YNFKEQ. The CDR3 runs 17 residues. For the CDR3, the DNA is TGTGCCAGCAGCCAAACAAAAGGGGCCCTATCGAACACTGAAGCTTTCTTT. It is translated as CASSQTKGALSNTEAFF.

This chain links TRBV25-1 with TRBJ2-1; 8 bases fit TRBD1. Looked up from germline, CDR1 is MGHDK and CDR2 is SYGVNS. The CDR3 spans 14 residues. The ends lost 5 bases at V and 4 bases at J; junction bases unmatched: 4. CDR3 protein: CASSLQGVYNEQFF. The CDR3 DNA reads TGTGCCAGCAGTTTACAGGGGGTGTACAATGAGCAGTTCTTC.

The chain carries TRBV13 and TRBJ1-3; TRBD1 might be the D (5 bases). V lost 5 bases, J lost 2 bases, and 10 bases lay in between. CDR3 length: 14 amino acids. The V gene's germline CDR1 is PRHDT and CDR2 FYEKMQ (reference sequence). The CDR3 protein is CASSRAGAGNTIYF. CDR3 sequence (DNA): TGTGCCAGCAGCCGGGCGGGGGCTGGAAACACCATATATTTT.

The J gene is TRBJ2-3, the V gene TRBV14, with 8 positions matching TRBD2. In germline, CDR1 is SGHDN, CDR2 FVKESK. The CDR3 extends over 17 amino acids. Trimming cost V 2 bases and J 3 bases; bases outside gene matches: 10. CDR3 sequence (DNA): TGTGCCAGCAGCCAAAGAATTCCGGGACTAGGGACAGATACGCAGTATTTT. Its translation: CASSQRIPGLGTDTQYF.

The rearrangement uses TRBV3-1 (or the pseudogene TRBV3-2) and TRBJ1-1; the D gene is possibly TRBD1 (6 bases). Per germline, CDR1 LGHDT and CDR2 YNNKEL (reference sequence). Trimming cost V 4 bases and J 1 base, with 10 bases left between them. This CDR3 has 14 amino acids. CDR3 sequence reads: CASSPLGQNTEAFF. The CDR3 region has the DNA TGTGCCAGCAGCCCCCTGGGACAGAACACTGAAGCTTTCTTT.

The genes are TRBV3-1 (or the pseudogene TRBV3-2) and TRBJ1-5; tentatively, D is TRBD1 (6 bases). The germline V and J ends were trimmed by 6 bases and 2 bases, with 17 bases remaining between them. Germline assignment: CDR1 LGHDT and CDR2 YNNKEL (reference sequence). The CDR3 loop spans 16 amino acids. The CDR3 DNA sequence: TGTGCCAGCAGTCCAAGGGCGGGGGGCGGCAATCAGCCCCAGCATTTT. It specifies CASSPRAGGGNQPQHF.

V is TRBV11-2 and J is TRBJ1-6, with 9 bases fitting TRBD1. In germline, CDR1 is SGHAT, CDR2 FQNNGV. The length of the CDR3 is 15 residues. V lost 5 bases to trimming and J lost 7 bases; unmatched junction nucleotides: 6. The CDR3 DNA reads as TGTGCCAGCAGCCTGAACAGGGGGCAAAATTCACCCCTCCACTTT. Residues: CASSLNRGQNSPLHF.